The 5 T cell receptor beta chains in this list originate from one sample, sequenced in a study of T cell responses to AZD1222 COVID-19 vaccine. The repertoire was sequenced with immunoSEQ multiplex PCR; TCRdb's copy has only in-frame clones and lacks some. The sample has some 47,000 clones, 83% seen once. Material: peripheral blood, obtained on day 0 of AZD1222 vaccination. The receptor set was obtained from an adult in good health.

This chain joins TRBV5-5 and TRBJ2-7; possibly TRBD1 for D (5 bases). The CDR3 covers 12 residues. Germline CDR1 reads SGHKS; CDR2 reads YYEKEE (reference sequence). V gave up 4 bases and J gave up 3 bases, with 8 bases separating them. The CDR3 DNA reads TGTGCCAGCAGCGTCGACAGCTACGAGCAGTACTTC. The encoded protein is CASSVDSYEQYF. Complete variable domain (other parts from reference TRBV5-5 and TRBJ2-7): DAGVTQSPTHLIKTRGQQVTLRCSPISGHKSVSWYQQVLGQGPQFIFQYYEKEERGRGNFPDRFSARQFPNYSSELNVNALLLGDSALYLCASSVDSYEQYFGPGTRLTVT.

This clone was recorded at least ten times. The chain combines TRBV7-9 with TRBJ1-2; 10 bases match TRBD1. J gave up 0 bases and V 4 bases, and 8 bases lay outside the gene matches. The CDR3 runs to 17 residues. Germline V gene sequence: CDR1 SEHNR, CDR2 FQNEAQ (reference sequence). CDR3: CASSSRPGTGANYGYTF. Here the CDR3 DNA reads TGTGCCAGCAGCTCCCGACCCGGGACAGGGGCTAACTATGGCTACACCTTC.

V gene TRBV30 combines with J gene TRBJ2-3; perhaps TRBD2 as D (6 bases). This CDR3 spans 14 amino acids. Germline V gene sequence: CDR1 GTSNPN, CDR2 SVGIG (reference sequence). V was shortened by 3 bases and J by 1 base, with 11 bases between the two germline ends. The CDR3 protein is CAWSPGGGTDTQYF. CDR3 bases: TGTGCCTGGAGCCCCGGCGGGGGCACAGATACGCAGTATTTT.

J is TRBJ2-4 and V is TRBV27, with D tentatively TRBD1 (6 bases). Trimming shortened V by 0 bases and J by 3 bases, and 21 bases separated the two germline ends. The CDR3 contains 19 residues. Germline CDR1 reads MNHEY; CDR2 reads SMNVEV (reference sequence). CDR3 nucleotide sequence: TGTGCCAGCAGTTTATCGTATCCAGGGCTCGAGGGGGTCAAAAACATTCAGTACTTC. Its translation is CASSLSYPGLEGVKNIQYF.

The rearrangement uses TRBV28 and TRBJ1-2, with TRBD1 matching over 9 bases. The CDR3 length is 13 residues. V lost 3 bases to trimming and J lost 7 bases; unmatched junction nucleotides: 3. Germline V gives CDR1 MDHEN, CDR2 SYDVKM. In nucleotides, the CDR3 is TGTGCCAGCAGTTTGGACAGGGGACGTGGCTACACCTTC. Translating gives CASSLDRGRGYTF.